Below, one T cell receptor beta chain is given with its context. Its antigen has not been determined. The input lacks base qualities; no much larger clone sits a single base away. These data come from a study of beta chain features in type 1 diabetes (dated by TCRdb to 2017 to 2018). Turning to the overall study: Patients and healthy donors did not differ in mean age, gender distribution, total cell number or subset yield. A total of roughly 110 million sorted cells were examined across all samples, and the number of cells per subset was strongly correlated with RNA yield. The study compared the TCRB repertoires of sorted circulating CD4+ T cell subsets in recently diagnosed type 1 diabetes patients with those in matched healthy donors. Regulatory and stem cell-like memory subsets were isolated from only 8 patients and about eight healthy donors, whereas naive and central memory subsets came from all 30 or so donors. The study at large found these results: In all four CD4+ subsets, TCRB CDR3 length was moderately but significantly shorter in type 1 diabetes patients. PCR might favor shorter templates, but patient and control samples were amplified and corrected together, so any skew would affect both groups equally. Because cDNA was sequenced instead of genomic DNA, highly expressing activated cells could be over-represented, though the groups showed no difference in activation or CD3 levels. At VDJ recombination sites, type 1 diabetes patients had fewer insertions and more deleted nucleotides, which implies abnormalities in thymic rearrangement. Naive, central memory and regulatory TCRB repertoires appeared to be more similar among patients than among healthy donors. Because small numbers of individuals were included in the HLA sub-analyses, any influence of HLA type on TCRB rearrangement was left unresolved.

Its CDR3 holds 16 amino acids, cysteine through phenylalanine. The retained sequence is limited to the CDR3, 48 bases, with the frame set at the first base. V loses 0 bases, J loses 6 bases, and the germline ends lie 16 bases apart. Taken from the germline V gene, the CDR1 and CDR2 loops are MGHRA and YSYEKL. From each donor, a single peripheral blood sample of 95 to 150 mL on average was drawn into heparinised tubes. Naive, central memory, regulatory and stem cell-like memory CD4+ T cells were sorted on a BD FACSAria II using a panel including CD45RO, CCR7, CD25, CD127, CD95 and CD27. A purity above 98% was achieved for all sorted populations. PBMCs were separated immediately by Lymphoprep density gradient centrifugation and were stained directly, without being cultured. Samples were stained and sorted in pairs, with one healthy donor and one patient per experiment, so that batch effects were minimized.

The entire isolated RNA was reverse transcribed using the High Capacity cDNA Reverse Transcription Kit, and thus expressed TCRB transcripts were sequenced. Deep immunoSEQ sequencing was performed on naive, central memory and regulatory T cell samples, with an average of around 3.5 million total reads per sample. Sorted cells were lysed in RLT buffer and RNA was extracted with DNase-treated RNeasy Micro or Mini kits, depending on cell number. Each cell subset was processed on its own to prevent cross-contamination, while patient and healthy donor samples were processed together. Using the immunoSEQ multiplex PCR, TCRB sequences were amplified from cDNA into 87-bp fragments spanning the CDR3 region. Sequencing of the amplicons was performed on the Illumina HiSeq platform. As for the authors' bioinformatics: PCR bias was corrected computationally using synthetic template baselines, and reads within Hamming distance 2 were collapsed, with unmergeable singletons discarded. By aligning reads against IMGT, V, D and J genes, CDR3 length, and insertions or deletions at six rearrangement sites were assigned. Within each subset, clonotype counts were normalized to sorted cell number, and only after that were true diversity and Gini coefficients computed with the tcR R package. The overlap coefficient, calculated on TCRB nucleotide sequences, was used to measure repertoire sharing. Out-of-frame TCRB sequences from naive cells were analyzed to stand in for the pre-selection repertoire. Held by TCRdb, this immuneACCESS table contains in-frame sequences only and omits some clones. Under half of the omission traces to an unresolved V gene where checked; the cause of the rest is unknown. V, J and clone size are taken as reported in that table, and D and trimming were inferred from the DNA itself. Counted in this sample were 900,000 or so clones; roughly 17% of them appeared once. Around 0.02% of the sample is held by the ten biggest clonotypes.

The rearrangement combines TRBV4-1 with TRBJ2-3; the D gene is perhaps TRBD1, on 6 matching bases. The TCR sequence derives from a woman between 18 and 29 years old in good health. Sequenced input: naive CD4+ T cells from blood. Explained via the paper, the cell subset or site label denotes: true naive CD4+ T cells. The bases are TGCGCCAGCAGCCAAGAGTACAGGGCCCCGCTGGATACGCAGTATTTT. Its protein is CASSQEYRAPLDTQYF.